A single sample is the source of the 20 T cell receptor beta chains below, sequenced in a study of blood T cell repertoires in COVID-19. Assay used: immunoSEQ multiplex PCR; TCRdb lists only in-frame clones, some missing. The data show about 73,000 clones, about 80% seen once. Sequenced sample: peripheral blood. These receptors all stem from a woman in her fifties or sixties with acute or convalescent COVID-19.

J is TRBJ1-3 and V is TRBV4-1; possibly TRBD1 for D (5 bases). CDR3 length equals 17 residues. Germline loops: CDR1 MGHRA, CDR2 YSYEKL. Trimming removed 0 bases at V and 0 bases at J, with 12 bases between. In DNA, the CDR3 is TGCGCCAGCAGCCAAGATCTGGCGCAGGGCTCTGGAAACACCATATATTTT. This codes for CASSQDLAQGSGNTIYF.

The V and J genes are TRBV7-9 and TRBJ2-2, with 11 bases lining up with TRBD2. J was trimmed by 4 bases and V by 6 bases; bases with no gene match: 4. This CDR3 comprises 15 residues. Germline V gene lookup returns CDR1 SEHNR and CDR2 FQNEAQ (reference sequence). The CDR3 protein is CASRGLAEPTGELFF. The CDR3 DNA follows: TGTGCCAGCAGGGGACTAGCGGAGCCCACCGGGGAGCTGTTTTTT.

This clone showed up just once. The CDR3 DNA reads as TGTGCCAGCAGCTATACCGCGACCTACGAGCAGTACTTC. It translates to CASSYTATYEQYF. V gene TRBV6-5 combines with J gene TRBJ2-7; D uncertain. Trimming pared 6 bases from V and 2 bases from J, leaving 11 bases between. Germline values: CDR1 MNHEY, CDR2 SVGAGI. This CDR3 is built from 13 residues.

This clone was recorded only once. The chain recombines TRBV24-1 with TRBJ2-6; 8 nucleotides line up with TRBD1. This CDR3 region has 16 residues. CDR1 and CDR2 (germline): KGHDR, SFDVKD. V lost 4 bases and J lost 4; bases outside the gene matches: 5. CDR3 region: CATSDSDRAGANVLTF. The CDR3 nucleotides read TGTGCCACCAGTGACTCGGACAGGGCCGGGGCCAACGTCCTGACTTTC.

In this sample, this clone turned up a few times. The rearrangement joins TRBV5-6 to TRBJ2-3; no firm D call. The length of the CDR3 is 13 residues. The V gene lost 2 bases and the J gene lost 1 base, with 5 bases spanning the gap. Germline values: CDR1 SGHDT, CDR2 YYEEEE. The CDR3 region is CASSFGRTDTQYF. The CDR3 bases are TGTGCCAGCAGCTTCGGTCGCACAGATACGCAGTATTTT.

The chain couples TRBV10-2 to TRBJ2-7; 8 nucleotides align to TRBD2. Germline V lookup: CDR1 WSHSY, CDR2 SAAADI. Trimming removed 7 bases from V and 3 bases from J; junction bases left unmatched: 5. This CDR3 is built from 13 residues. This CDR3 reads CASNAGGVYEQYF. CDR3 bases: TGCGCCAGCAATGCCGGGGGGGTCTACGAGCAGTACTTC.

This chain connects TRBV9 to TRBJ1-3; no clear D. This CDR3 is 12 amino acids long. Trimming took off 3 bases at V and 8 bases at J, with 9 bases between the two ends. Germline V gives CDR1 SGDLS, CDR2 YYNGEE. The CDR3 DNA sequence: TGTGCCAGCAGCGCCAACTTGGACACCATATATTTT. Amino acids: CASSANLDTIYF.

This chain uses TRBV21-1 with TRBJ1-4. TRBV21-1 is flagged as a pseudogene. This CDR3 has 17 residues. The CDR3 coding sequence is TGTGCCAGCAGCAAAGCGCTCGGCGGCCCGTGTGACGAAAAACTGTTTTTT. Protein product: CASSKALGGPCDEKLFF.

To note about this clone: Other DNA sequences in the sample encode the same CDR3. The chain uses TRBV19 and TRBJ1-4; D is unresolved. With 3 bases removed from V and 8 bases from J, the gap between germline ends came to 7 bases. The germline V gene encodes CDR1 LNHDA and CDR2 SQIVND (reference sequence). The CDR3 length is 12 residues. Here the CDR3 reads CASSMGREKLFF. The DNA for the CDR3 is TGTGCCAGTAGTATGGGCAGGGAAAAACTGTTTTTT. The full variable domain, completed using reference TRBV19 and TRBJ1-4, is DGGITQSPKYLFRKEGQNVTLSCEQNLNHDAMYWYRQDPGQGLRLIYYSQIVNDFQKGDIAEGYSVSREKKESFPLTVTSAQKNPTAFYLCASSMGREKLFFGSGTQLSVL.

The V gene is TRBV6-1, the J gene TRBJ2-4; D perhaps matches TRBD2 (7 bases). In germline, CDR1 is MNHNS, CDR2 SASEGT. Trimming removed 1 base from V and 0 bases from J, with 22 bases in between. This CDR3 region has 20 residues. The CDR3 DNA sequence: TGTGCCAGCAGTGAAGAAGCTCCCGGGGGGCACCCATTAGCCAAAAACATTCAGTACTTC. It yields the protein CASSEEAPGGHPLAKNIQYF.

The chain links TRBV27 to TRBJ1-4; D gene uncertain. The CDR3 sequence is 14 residues long. V gave up 6 bases and J gave up 3 bases, with 11 bases separating them. The germline V gene has CDR1 MNHEY and CDR2 SMNVEV (reference sequence). The CDR3 DNA reads TGTGCCAGCAGCCGAGGTACCCCTAATGAAAAACTGTTTTTT. It specifies CASSRGTPNEKLFF.

The chain joins TRBV6-6 to TRBJ1-1; tentative D call: TRBD1 (5 bases). CDR3 size: 12 residues. V was pared by 2 bases and J by 7 bases, with 8 bases between. Germline CDR1 and CDR2: MNHNY and SVGAGI (reference sequence). CDR3 sequence: CASSYPDIEAFF. In nucleotides, the CDR3 is TGTGCCAGCAGTTACCCGGACATTGAAGCTTTCTTT.

The J gene is TRBJ1-2, the V gene TRBV6-1, with D tentatively TRBD1 (5 bases). The V and J ends lost 2 bases and 1 base respectively, with 23 bases between them. The germline gives CDR1 MNHNS, CDR2 SASEGT. This CDR3 is 19 amino acids long. The CDR3 sequence is CASSELLSRGREDNYGYTF. In nucleotides, the CDR3 is TGTGCCAGCAGTGAACTATTAAGTCGTGGCAGGGAGGATAACTATGGCTACACCTTC.

The chain links TRBV2 to TRBJ1-2; D ambiguous. The CDR3 sequence is 11 residues long. The germline CDR1 and CDR2 sequences are SNHLY and FYNNEI. V lost 6 bases and J 7 bases, leaving 9 bases between the germline ends. CDR3 loop: CASRPERGYTF. The DNA for the CDR3 is TGTGCCAGCAGACCAGAGCGTGGCTACACCTTC.

This clone is classed as medium-sized. The CDR3 region is CASSTRDRTSYEQYF. Written as DNA, the CDR3 is TGTGCCAGTAGTACCCGGGACAGGACCTCCTACGAGCAGTACTTC. The rearrangement uses TRBV19 and TRBJ2-7; the match to TRBD1 covers 8 bases. Germline V gene sequence: CDR1 LNHDA, CDR2 SQIVND (reference sequence). This CDR3 spans 15 amino acids. After removal of 4 bases from V and 0 bases from J, the junction contained 5 bases not matched to a gene.

The chain couples TRBV7-9 to TRBJ2-2; D perhaps matches TRBD2 (6 bases). The CDR3 covers 15 residues. Trimming took 5 bases from V and 6 from J, leaving 16 bases between them. CDR1 SEHNR and CDR2 FQNEAQ come from the germline V gene (reference sequence). The CDR3 coding sequence is TGTGCCAGCAGCACGCCGGGACTCCTTCCCGGGGAGCTGTTTTTT. Protein: CASSTPGLLPGELFF. Complete variable domain (other parts from reference TRBV7-9 and TRBJ2-2): DTGVSQNPRHKITKRGQNVTFRCDPISEHNRLYWYRQTLGQGPEFLTYFQNEAQLEKSRLLSDRFSAERPKGSFSTLEIQRTEQGDSAMYLCASSTPGLLPGELFFGEGSRLTVL.

The chain recombines TRBV19 with TRBJ1-1; 7 nucleotides match TRBD1. The CDR3 runs to 15 residues. The junction had 9 bases not matched to a gene; V was cut back by 5 bases and J by 3 bases. Germline V gene sequence: CDR1 LNHDA, CDR2 SQIVND (reference sequence). As DNA, the CDR3 is TGTGCCAGTAGTCGCCAGGGGGTACAGTACACTGAAGCTTTCTTT. Translating it yields CASSRQGVQYTEAFF. Full variable domain (outside the CDR3, taken from reference TRBV19 and TRBJ1-1): DGGITQSPKYLFRKEGQNVTLSCEQNLNHDAMYWYRQDPGQGLRLIYYSQIVNDFQKGDIAEGYSVSREKKESFPLTVTSAQKNPTAFYLCASSRQGVQYTEAFFGQGTRLTVV.

The rearrangement joins TRBV4-1 to TRBJ1-1; D is unclear. V was trimmed by 0 bases and J by 0 bases, leaving 11 bases between them. Germline V gene lookup returns CDR1 MGHRA and CDR2 YSYEKL. This CDR3 contains 16 residues. CDR3 protein: CASSQDHGTVNTEAFF. CDR3 bases: TGCGCCAGCAGCCAAGATCATGGTACGGTGAACACTGAAGCTTTCTTT.

This chain connects TRBV18 to TRBJ2-1; possibly TRBD2 for D (5 bases). The germline gives CDR1 KGHSH, CDR2 LQKENI. The CDR3 is 17 amino acids. Trimming stripped 3 bases from V and 2 bases from J, with 17 bases between. CDR3 bases: TGTGCCAGCTCACCCCGGACTGGACTTCGCGCCTACAATGAGCAGTTCTTC. This sequence encodes CASSPRTGLRAYNEQFF. Filled out from reference TRBV18 and TRBJ2-1, the complete variable domain reads NAGVMQNPRHLVRRRGQEARLRCSPMKGHSHVYWYRQLPEEGLKFMVYLQKENIIDESGMPKERFSAEFPKEGPSILRIQQVVRGDSAAYFCASSPRTGLRAYNEQFFGPGTRLTVL.

The gene calls are TRBV20-1 and TRBJ1-1; D is undetermined. The V gene's germline CDR1 is DFQATT and CDR2 SNEGSKA (reference sequence). The CDR3 consists of 13 residues. Trimming cost V 3 bases and J 3 bases, with 11 bases left between them. CDR3 sequence reads: CSASDLRDTEAFF. As DNA, the CDR3 is TGCAGTGCTAGTGACTTGAGGGACACTGAAGCTTTCTTT.